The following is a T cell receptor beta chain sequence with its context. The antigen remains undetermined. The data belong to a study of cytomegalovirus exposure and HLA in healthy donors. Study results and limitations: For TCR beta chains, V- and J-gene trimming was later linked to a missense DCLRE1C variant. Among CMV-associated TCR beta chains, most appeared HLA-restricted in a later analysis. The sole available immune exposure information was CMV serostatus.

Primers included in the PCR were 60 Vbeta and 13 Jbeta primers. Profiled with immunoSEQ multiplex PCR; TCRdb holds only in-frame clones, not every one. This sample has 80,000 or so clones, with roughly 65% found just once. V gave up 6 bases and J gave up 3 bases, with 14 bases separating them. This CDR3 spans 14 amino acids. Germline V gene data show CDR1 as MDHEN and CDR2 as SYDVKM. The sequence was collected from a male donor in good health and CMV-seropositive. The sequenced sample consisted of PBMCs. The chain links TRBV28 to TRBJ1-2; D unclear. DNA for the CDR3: TGTGCCAGCAGACTGAACGACGGGGACTATGGCTACACCTTC. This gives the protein CASRLNDGDYGYTF.